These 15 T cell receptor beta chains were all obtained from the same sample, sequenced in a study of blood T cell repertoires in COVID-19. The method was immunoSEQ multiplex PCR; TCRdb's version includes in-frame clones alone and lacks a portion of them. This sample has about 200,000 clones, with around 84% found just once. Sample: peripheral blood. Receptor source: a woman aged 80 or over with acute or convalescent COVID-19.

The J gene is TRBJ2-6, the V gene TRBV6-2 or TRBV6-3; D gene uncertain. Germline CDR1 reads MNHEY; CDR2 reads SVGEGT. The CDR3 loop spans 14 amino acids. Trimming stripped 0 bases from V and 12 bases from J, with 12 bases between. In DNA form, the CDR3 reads TGTGCCAGCAGTTACTCGCCCCGACGGAGCGTCCTGACTTTC. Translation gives CASSYSPRRSVLTF.

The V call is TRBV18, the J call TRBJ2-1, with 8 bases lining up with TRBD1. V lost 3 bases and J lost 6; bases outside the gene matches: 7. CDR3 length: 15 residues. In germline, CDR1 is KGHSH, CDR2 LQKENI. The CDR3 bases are TGTGCCAGCTCACCCGGACAGGGTTTCGGCAATGAGCAGTTCTTC. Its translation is CASSPGQGFGNEQFF.

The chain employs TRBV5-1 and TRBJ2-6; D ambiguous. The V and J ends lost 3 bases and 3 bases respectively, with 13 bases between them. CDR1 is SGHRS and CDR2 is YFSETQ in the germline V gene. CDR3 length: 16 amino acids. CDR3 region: CASSSLPVIGANVLTF. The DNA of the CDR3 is TGCGCCAGCAGCTCCCTGCCGGTAATTGGGGCCAACGTCCTGACTTTC.

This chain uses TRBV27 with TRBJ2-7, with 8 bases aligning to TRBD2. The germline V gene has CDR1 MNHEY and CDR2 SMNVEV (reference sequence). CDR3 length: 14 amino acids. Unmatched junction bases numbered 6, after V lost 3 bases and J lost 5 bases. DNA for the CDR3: TGTGCCAGCAGTTTCGGTAGCGGGATCCACGAGCAGTACTTC. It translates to CASSFGSGIHEQYF.

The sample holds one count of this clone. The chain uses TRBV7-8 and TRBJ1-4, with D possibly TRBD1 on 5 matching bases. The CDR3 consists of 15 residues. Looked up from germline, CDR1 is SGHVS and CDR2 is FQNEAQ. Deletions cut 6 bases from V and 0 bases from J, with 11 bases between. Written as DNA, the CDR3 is TGTGCCAGCAGGTCGCAGGGTGCAACTAATGAAAAACTGTTTTTT. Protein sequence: CASRSQGATNEKLFF.

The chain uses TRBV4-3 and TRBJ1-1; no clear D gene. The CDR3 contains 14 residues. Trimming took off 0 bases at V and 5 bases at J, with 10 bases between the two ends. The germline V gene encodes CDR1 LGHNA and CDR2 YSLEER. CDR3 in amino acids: CASSQDLSRTEAFF. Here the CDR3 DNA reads TGCGCCAGCAGCCAAGATCTGAGTCGGACTGAAGCTTTCTTT.

The chain's CDR3 is CASSGDRYEQYF. The CDR3 region has the DNA TGCGCCAGCAGTGGTGATCGGTACGAGCAGTACTTC. V is TRBV10-1 and J is TRBJ2-7; D ambiguous. The V gene lost 4 bases and the J gene lost 4 bases, with 8 bases spanning the gap. The germline V gene has CDR1 WNHNN and CDR2 SYGVQD (reference sequence). The CDR3 loop spans 12 amino acids.

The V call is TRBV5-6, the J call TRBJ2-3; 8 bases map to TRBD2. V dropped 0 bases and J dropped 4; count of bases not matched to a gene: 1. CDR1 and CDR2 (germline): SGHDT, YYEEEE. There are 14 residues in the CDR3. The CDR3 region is CASSLDGRADTQYF. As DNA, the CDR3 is TGTGCCAGCAGCTTGGACGGGAGGGCAGATACGCAGTATTTT.

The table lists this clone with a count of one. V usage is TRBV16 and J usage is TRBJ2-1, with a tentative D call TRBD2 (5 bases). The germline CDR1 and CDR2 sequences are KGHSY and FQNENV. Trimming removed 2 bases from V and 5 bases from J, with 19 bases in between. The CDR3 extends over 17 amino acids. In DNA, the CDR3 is TGTGCCAGCAGCCAAATGGAGGTAAGGGCCACGAACAATGAGCAGTTCTTC. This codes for CASSQMEVRATNNEQFF. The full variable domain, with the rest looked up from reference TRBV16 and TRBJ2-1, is GEEVAQTPKHLVRGEGQKAKLYCAPIKGHSYVFWYQQVLKNEFKFLISFQNENVFDETGMPKERFSAKCLPNSPCSLEIQATKLEDSAVYFCASSQMEVRATNNEQFFGPGTRLTVL.

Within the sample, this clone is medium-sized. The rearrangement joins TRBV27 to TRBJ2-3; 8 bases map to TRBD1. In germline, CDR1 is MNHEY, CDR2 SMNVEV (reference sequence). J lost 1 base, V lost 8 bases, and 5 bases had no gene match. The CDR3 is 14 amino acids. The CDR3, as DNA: TGTGCCAGCGCGGACAGGGCGGGCACAGATACGCAGTATTTT. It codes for CASADRAGTDTQYF.

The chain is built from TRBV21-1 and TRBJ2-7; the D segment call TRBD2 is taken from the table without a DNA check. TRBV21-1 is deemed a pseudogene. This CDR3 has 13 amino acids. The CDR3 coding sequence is TGTGCCAGCAGCAAATCGTCGGCCTACGAGCAGTACTTC. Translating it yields CASSKSSAYEQYF.

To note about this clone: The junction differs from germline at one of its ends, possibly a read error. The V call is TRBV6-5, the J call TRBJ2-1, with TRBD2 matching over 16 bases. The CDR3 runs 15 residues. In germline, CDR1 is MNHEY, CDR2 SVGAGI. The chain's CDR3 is CAGSGTSGRVNEQFF. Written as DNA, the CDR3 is TGTGCCGGCAGCGGGACTAGCGGGAGGGTAAATGAGCAGTTCTTC.

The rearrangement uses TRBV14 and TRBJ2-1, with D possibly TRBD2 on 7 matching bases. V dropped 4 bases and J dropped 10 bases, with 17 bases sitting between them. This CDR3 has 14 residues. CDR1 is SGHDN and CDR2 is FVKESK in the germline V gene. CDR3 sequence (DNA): TGTGCCAGCAGCCGGGACTTGCGGGGGCGCGAGCAGTTCTTC. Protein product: CASSRDLRGREQFF. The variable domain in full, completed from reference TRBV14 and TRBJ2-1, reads EAGVTQFPSHSVIEKGQTVTLRCDPISGHDNLYWYRRVMGKEIKFLLHFVKESKQDESGMPNNRFLAERTGGTYSTLKVQPAELEDSGVYFCASSRDLRGREQFFGPGTRLTVL.

Here the CDR3 reads CASSLEGTSGSRELFF. CDR3 bases: TGTGCCAGCAGCTTAGAAGGGACTAGCGGGAGCAGGGAGCTGTTTTTT. J is TRBJ2-2 and V is TRBV7-2, with TRBD2 matching over 14 bases. The CDR3 consists of 16 residues. V was pared by 1 base and J by 9 bases, with 4 bases of the junction left unmatched. Germline V gene sequence: CDR1 SGHTA, CDR2 FQGNSA.

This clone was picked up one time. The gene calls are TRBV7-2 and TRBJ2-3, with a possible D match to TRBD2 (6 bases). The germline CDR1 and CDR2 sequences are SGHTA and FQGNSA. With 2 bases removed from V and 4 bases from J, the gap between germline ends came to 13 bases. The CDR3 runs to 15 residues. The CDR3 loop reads CASSLIRGGSDTQYF. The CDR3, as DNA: TGTGCCAGCAGCTTAATCCGGGGAGGTTCAGATACGCAGTATTTT.